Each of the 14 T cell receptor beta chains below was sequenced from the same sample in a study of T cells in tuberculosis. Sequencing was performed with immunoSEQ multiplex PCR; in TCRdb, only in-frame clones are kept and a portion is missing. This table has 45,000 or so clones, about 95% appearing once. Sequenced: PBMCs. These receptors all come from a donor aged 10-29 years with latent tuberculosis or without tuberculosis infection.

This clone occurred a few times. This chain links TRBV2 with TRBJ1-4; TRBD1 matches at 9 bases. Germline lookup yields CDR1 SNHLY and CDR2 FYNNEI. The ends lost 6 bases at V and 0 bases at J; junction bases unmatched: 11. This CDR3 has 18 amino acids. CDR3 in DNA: TGTGCCAGCAGGGCCGGGACAGGGCTTTTCTCAACTAATGAAAAACTGTTTTTT. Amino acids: CASRAGTGLFSTNEKLFF.

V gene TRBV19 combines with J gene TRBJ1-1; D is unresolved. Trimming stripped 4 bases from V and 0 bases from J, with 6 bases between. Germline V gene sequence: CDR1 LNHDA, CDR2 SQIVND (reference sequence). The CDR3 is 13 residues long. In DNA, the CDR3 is TGTGCCAGTAGTAAACAGATGAACACTGAAGCTTTCTTT. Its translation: CASSKQMNTEAFF.

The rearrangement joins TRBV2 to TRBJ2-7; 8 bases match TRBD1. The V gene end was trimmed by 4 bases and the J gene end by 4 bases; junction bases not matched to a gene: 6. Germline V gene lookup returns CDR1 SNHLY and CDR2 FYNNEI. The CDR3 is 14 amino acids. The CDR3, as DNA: TGTGCCAGCAGTGGACAGGGGAAATGGTACGAGCAGTACTTC. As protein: CASSGQGKWYEQYF.

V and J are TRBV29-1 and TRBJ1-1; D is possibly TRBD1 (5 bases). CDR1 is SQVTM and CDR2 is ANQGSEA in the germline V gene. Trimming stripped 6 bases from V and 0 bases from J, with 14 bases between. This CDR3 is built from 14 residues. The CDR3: CSVPLDNMNTEAFF. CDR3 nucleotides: TGCAGCGTCCCCTTGGACAACATGAACACTGAAGCTTTCTTT.

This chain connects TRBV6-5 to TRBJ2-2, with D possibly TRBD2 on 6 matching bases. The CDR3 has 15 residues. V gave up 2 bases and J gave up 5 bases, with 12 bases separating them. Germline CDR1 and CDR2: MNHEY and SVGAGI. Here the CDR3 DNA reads TGTGCCAGCAGTTACGAAGGAGGGTGGACCGGGGAGCTGTTTTTT. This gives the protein CASSYEGGWTGELFF.

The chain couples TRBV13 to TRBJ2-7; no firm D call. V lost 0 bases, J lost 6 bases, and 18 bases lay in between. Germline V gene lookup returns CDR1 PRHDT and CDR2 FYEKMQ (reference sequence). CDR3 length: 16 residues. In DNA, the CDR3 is TGTGCCAGCAGCTTAGGCCGGTATACTACCCTCGCCGAGCAGTACTTC. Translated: CASSLGRYTTLAEQYF.

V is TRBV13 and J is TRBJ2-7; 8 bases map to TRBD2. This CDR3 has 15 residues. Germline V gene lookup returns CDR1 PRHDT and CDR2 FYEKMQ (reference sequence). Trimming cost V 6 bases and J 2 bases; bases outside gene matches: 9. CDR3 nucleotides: TGTGCCAGCAGGCCGCCGGGAGGGCCCGCCTACGAGCAGTACTTC. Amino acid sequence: CASRPPGGPAYEQYF.

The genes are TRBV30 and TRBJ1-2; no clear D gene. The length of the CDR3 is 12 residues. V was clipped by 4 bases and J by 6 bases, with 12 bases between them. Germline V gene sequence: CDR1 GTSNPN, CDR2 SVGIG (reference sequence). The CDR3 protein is CAWNPGSHGYTF. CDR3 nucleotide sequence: TGTGCCTGGAACCCCGGGTCCCATGGCTACACCTTC. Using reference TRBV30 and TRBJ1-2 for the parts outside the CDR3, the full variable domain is SQTIHQWPATLVQPVGSPLSLECTVEGTSNPNLYWYRQAAGRGLQLLFYSVGIGQISSEVPQNLSASRPQDRQFILSSKKLLLSDSGFYLCAWNPGSHGYTFGSGTRLTVV.

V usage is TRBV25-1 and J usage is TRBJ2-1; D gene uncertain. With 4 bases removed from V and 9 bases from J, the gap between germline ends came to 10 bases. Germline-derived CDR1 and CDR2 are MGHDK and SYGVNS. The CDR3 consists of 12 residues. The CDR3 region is CASSAWAGEQFF. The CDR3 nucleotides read TGTGCCAGCAGTGCGTGGGCTGGTGAGCAGTTCTTC.

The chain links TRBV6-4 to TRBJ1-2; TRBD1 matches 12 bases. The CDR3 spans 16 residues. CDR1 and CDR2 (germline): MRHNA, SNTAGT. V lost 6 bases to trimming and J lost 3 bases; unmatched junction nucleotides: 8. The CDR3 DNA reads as TGTGCCAGCAGCAAGGGACAGGGGGCGAGGGACTATGGCTACACCTTC. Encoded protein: CASSKGQGARDYGYTF.

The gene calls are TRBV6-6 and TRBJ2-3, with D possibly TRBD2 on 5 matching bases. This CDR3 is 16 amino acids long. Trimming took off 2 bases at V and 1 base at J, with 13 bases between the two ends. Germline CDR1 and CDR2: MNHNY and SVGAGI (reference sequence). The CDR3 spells CASSYGRGQRTDTQYF. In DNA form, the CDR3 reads TGTGCCAGCAGTTACGGGAGAGGCCAACGCACAGATACGCAGTATTTT.

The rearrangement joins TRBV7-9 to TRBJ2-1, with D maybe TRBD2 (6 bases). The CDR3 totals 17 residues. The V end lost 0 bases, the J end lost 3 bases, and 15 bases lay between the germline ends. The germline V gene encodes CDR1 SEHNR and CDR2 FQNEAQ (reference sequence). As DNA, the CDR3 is TGTGCCAGCAGCTTAGCGCCCCAGGGACTGTACTACAATGAGCAGTTCTTC. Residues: CASSLAPQGLYYNEQFF.

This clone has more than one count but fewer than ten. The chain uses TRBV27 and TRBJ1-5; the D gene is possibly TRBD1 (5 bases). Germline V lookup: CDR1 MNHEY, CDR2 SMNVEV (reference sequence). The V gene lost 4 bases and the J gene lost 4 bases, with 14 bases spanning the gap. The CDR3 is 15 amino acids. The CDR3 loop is CASSSRTSTNQPQHF. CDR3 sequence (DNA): TGTGCCAGCAGTTCAAGGACATCGACGAATCAGCCCCAGCATTTT.

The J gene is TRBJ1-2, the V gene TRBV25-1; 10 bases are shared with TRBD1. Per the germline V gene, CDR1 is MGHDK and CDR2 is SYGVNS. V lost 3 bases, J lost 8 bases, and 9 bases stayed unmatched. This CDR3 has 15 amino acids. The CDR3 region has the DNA TGTGCCAGCAGTGAGGTATCCGGGACAGGGGCGGGCTACACCTTC. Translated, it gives CASSEVSGTGAGYTF.